The 9 T cell receptor beta chains listed next were all sequenced from one sample in a study of PD-1 blockade in classical Hodgkin lymphoma. Time point in this sample: newly diagnosed, previously untreated cHL patient sample. Negative magnetic selection isolated CD4+ T cells from thawed PBMCs. The method was immunoSEQ multiplex PCR; TCRdb's version includes in-frame clones alone and lacks a portion of them. Among nearly 25,000 clones, 91% were seen once, and the ten largest hold about 0.55%. Sequenced sample: CD4+ T cells from blood. Receptors originate from a human donor with classical Hodgkin lymphoma.

The gene calls are TRBV9 and TRBJ1-6, with D tentatively TRBD1 (5 bases). CDR3 size: 16 residues. The V end was cut by 5 bases, the J end by 13 bases, with 25 bases between. CDR1 SGDLS and CDR2 YYNGEE come from the germline V gene. The CDR3 sequence is CASSPLQRGWSGPLHF. In nucleotides, the CDR3 is TGTGCCAGCAGTCCTCTGCAGCGGGGGTGGTCGGGGCCCCTCCACTTT.

This clone was seen only once. The chain is built from TRBV2 and TRBJ1-1, with TRBD1 as a possible D gene (5 bases). CDR3 size: 13 residues. Germline assignment: CDR1 SNHLY and CDR2 FYNNEI. V dropped 3 bases and J dropped 8 bases, with 13 bases sitting between them. CDR3 nucleotide sequence: TGTGCCAGCAGTGACCCAAGAAACAGGGAAGCTTTCTTT. Amino acids: CASSDPRNREAFF.

This chain connects TRBV2 to TRBJ2-3, with 11 positions matching TRBD2. This CDR3 is built from 15 residues. Losses at the gene ends were 6 bases for V and 4 bases for J; bases not matched to a gene: 6. Germline CDR1 is SNHLY and CDR2 is FYNNEI. The CDR3 loop reads CASSKNSGGADTQYF. CDR3 sequence (DNA): TGTGCCAGCAGCAAGAATAGCGGGGGGGCAGATACGCAGTATTTT. The full variable domain, rest sourced from reference TRBV2 and TRBJ2-3, is EPEVTQTPSHQVTQMGQEVILRCVPISNHLYFYWYRQILGQKVEFLVSFYNNEISEKSEIFDDQFSVERPDGSNFTLKIRSTKLEDSAMYFCASSKNSGGADTQYFGPGTRLTVL.

J is TRBJ1-1 and V is TRBV4-3, with 7 bases fitting TRBD1. Trimming removed 1 base from V and 4 bases from J; junction bases left unmatched: 6. CDR1 is LGHNA and CDR2 is YSLEER in the germline V gene. The CDR3 is 15 amino acids. The CDR3 is CASSQVGRGATEAFF. The CDR3 DNA reads TGCGCCAGCAGCCAAGTGGGCAGGGGGGCCACTGAAGCTTTCTTT.

This clone was observed a single time. The chain combines TRBV27 with TRBJ1-4, with no clear D. The CDR3 is 17 amino acids. V dropped 0 bases and J dropped 4 bases, with 15 bases sitting between them. CDR1 is MNHEY, CDR2 SMNVEV, per germline (reference sequence). The CDR3 protein is CASSLSVRSGLNEKLFF. The CDR3 coding sequence is TGTGCCAGCAGTTTATCAGTACGGTCAGGACTTAATGAAAAACTGTTTTTT.

V usage is TRBV7-9 and J usage is TRBJ2-5; the D is unclear. The CDR3 consists of 14 residues. V was shortened by 4 bases and J by 7 bases, with 16 bases between the two germline ends. Germline V gives CDR1 SEHNR, CDR2 FQNEAQ (reference sequence). This CDR3 reads CASSSSRLEGTQYF. CDR3 nucleotides: TGTGCCAGCAGCTCCAGCAGGCTAGAAGGGACCCAGTACTTC.

This clone was recorded once. V gene TRBV14 combines with J gene TRBJ1-5; D ambiguous. V was shortened by 2 bases and J by 5 bases, with 22 bases between the two germline ends. Germline CDR1 reads SGHDN; CDR2 reads FVKESK. The CDR3 loop spans 18 amino acids. CDR3 in amino acids: CASSQSAYAAEWDQPQHF. The DNA for the CDR3 is TGTGCCAGCAGCCAATCCGCCTATGCCGCTGAGTGGGATCAGCCCCAGCATTTT.

V is TRBV4-3 and J is TRBJ1-2, with unresolved D. The germline CDR1 and CDR2 sequences are LGHNA and YSLEER. The CDR3 loop spans 16 amino acids. Trimming left V 3 bases short and J 7 bases short, with 21 bases between. As DNA, the CDR3 is TGCGCCAGCAGCCACGACTCGACTGGAAGCCGGGGTGGCTACACCTTC. The encoded protein is CASSHDSTGSRGGYTF.

V is TRBV7-2 and J is TRBJ1-6; D unclear. Germline lookup yields CDR1 SGHTA and CDR2 FQGNSA. This CDR3 spans 14 amino acids. V shed 1 base and J shed 9 bases, with 10 bases lying between them. CDR3 residues: CASSLGHRSSPLHF. CDR3 in DNA: TGTGCCAGCAGCTTAGGTCATAGGTCTTCACCCCTCCACTTT. Combining the CDR3 with reference TRBV7-2 and TRBJ1-6 gives the whole variable domain GAGVSQSPSNKVTEKGKDVELRCDPISGHTALYWYRQSLGQGLEFLIYFQGNSAPDKSGLPSDRFSAERTGGSVSTLTIQRTQQEDSAVYLCASSLGHRSSPLHFGNGTRLTVT.